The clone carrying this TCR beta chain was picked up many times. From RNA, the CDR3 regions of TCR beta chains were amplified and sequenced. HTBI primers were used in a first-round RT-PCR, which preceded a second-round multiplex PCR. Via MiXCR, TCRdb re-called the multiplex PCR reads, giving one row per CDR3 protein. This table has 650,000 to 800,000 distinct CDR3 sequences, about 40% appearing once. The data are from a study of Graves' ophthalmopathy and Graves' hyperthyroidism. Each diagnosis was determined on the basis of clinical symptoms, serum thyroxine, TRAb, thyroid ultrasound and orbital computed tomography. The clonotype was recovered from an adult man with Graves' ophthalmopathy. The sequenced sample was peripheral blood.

The DNA for the CDR3 is TGTGCCAGCAGCCGCGACAGGGAGATGAACACTGAAGCTTTCTTT. Its protein is CASSRDREMNTEAFF. The gene calls are TRBV7-9 and TRBJ1-1, with 7 bases matching TRBD1. V lost 5 bases and J lost 0; bases outside the gene matches: 6. Per germline, CDR1 SEHNR and CDR2 FQNEAQ (reference sequence). The CDR3 sequence is 15 residues long.